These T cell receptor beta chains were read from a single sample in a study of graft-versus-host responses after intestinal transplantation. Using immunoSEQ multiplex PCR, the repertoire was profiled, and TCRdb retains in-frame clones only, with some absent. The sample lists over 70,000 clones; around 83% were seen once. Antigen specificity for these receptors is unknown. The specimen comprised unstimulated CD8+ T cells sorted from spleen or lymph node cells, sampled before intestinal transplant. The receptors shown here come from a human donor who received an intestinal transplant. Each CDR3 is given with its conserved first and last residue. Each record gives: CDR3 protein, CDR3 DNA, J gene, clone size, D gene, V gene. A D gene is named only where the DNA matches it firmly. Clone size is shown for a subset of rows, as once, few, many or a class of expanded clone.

CDR3aa: CASSLQAGGNTGELFF; CDR3nt: TGTGCCAGCAGCTTACAAGCGGGGGGGAACACCGGGGAGCTGTTTTTT; j_gene: TRBJ2-2; abundance: .; d_gene: TRBD2; v_gene: TRBV13
CDR3aa: CASSGRREDTGELFF; CDR3nt: TGTGCCAGCAGCGGGAGGCGTGAGGATACCGGGGAGCTGTTTTTT; j_gene: TRBJ2-2; abundance: .; d_gene: .; v_gene: TRBV11-2
CDR3aa: CASSQGTSGRRGANVLTF; CDR3nt: TGTGCCAGCAGCCAGGGGACTAGCGGGAGACGTGGGGCCAACGTCCTGACTTTC; j_gene: TRBJ2-6; abundance: .; d_gene: .; v_gene: TRBV21-1
CDR3aa: CASSGQGVDGYTF; CDR3nt: TGTGCCAGCAGCGGACAGGGGGTCGATGGCTACACCTTC; j_gene: TRBJ1-2; abundance: few; d_gene: TRBD1; v_gene: TRBV9
CDR3aa: CASSLPGADGYTF; CDR3nt: TGTGCCAGCAGCTTACCAGGTGCTGATGGCTACACCTTC; j_gene: TRBJ1-2; abundance: .; d_gene: .; v_gene: TRBV7-9
CDR3aa: CASSLEETQYF; CDR3nt: TGTGCCAGCAGCTTGGAGGAGACCCAGTACTTC; j_gene: TRBJ2-5; abundance: .; d_gene: .; v_gene: TRBV11-2
CDR3aa: CASTGAGAEDTDTQYF; CDR3nt: TGTGCCAGCACTGGGGCGGGAGCAGAGGACACAGATACGCAGTATTTT; j_gene: TRBJ2-3; abundance: .; d_gene: TRBD2; v_gene: TRBV27
CDR3aa: CAISDPGTLKETQYF; CDR3nt: TGTGCCATCAGTGACCCCGGGACATTGAAAGAGACCCAGTACTTC; j_gene: TRBJ2-5; abundance: .; d_gene: .; v_gene: TRBV10-3
CDR3aa: CASSLGGRGYEQYF; CDR3nt: TGTGCCAGCAGTTTAGGGGGCAGGGGCTACGAGCAGTACTTC; j_gene: TRBJ2-7; abundance: .; d_gene: .; v_gene: TRBV27
CDR3aa: CASSHTARGLHYGYTF; CDR3nt: TGCGCCAGCAGCCACACGGCGAGGGGCTTACACTATGGCTACACCTTC; j_gene: TRBJ1-2; abundance: .; d_gene: .; v_gene: TRBV4-1
CDR3aa: CASSFSSEGPYEQYF; CDR3nt: TGCGCCAGCAGCTTCAGTTCCGAAGGACCCTACGAGCAGTACTTC; j_gene: TRBJ2-7; abundance: .; d_gene: .; v_gene: TRBV5-1
CDR3aa: CASRREGPYEQYF; CDR3nt: TGTGCCAGCAGGCGGGAGGGTCCCTACGAGCAGTACTTC; j_gene: TRBJ2-7; abundance: .; d_gene: TRBD2; v_gene: TRBV27
CDR3aa: CASSPNENIQYF; CDR3nt: TGTGCCAGCTCCCCCAACGAAAACATTCAGTACTTC; j_gene: TRBJ2-4; abundance: .; d_gene: .; v_gene: TRBV9
CDR3aa: CASSLAGGRETQYF; CDR3nt: TGTGCCAGCAGCTTAGCGGGGGGGCGGGAGACCCAGTACTTC; j_gene: TRBJ2-5; abundance: .; d_gene: TRBD2; v_gene: TRBV7-3
CDR3aa: CASSWDLSYEQYF; CDR3nt: TGTGCCAGCAGTTGGGACTTATCCTACGAGCAGTACTTC; j_gene: TRBJ2-7; abundance: .; d_gene: .; v_gene: TRBV6-5
CDR3aa: CASSPGPRTRSSPLHF; CDR3nt: TGTGCCAGCAGTCCCGGACCCCGGACCCGTTCTTCACCCCTCCACTTT; j_gene: TRBJ1-6; abundance: .; d_gene: .; v_gene: TRBV2
CDR3aa: CASSPLYGYTF; CDR3nt: TGTGCCAGCAGCCCCTTATATGGCTACACCTTC; j_gene: TRBJ1-2; abundance: .; d_gene: .; v_gene: TRBV6-5
CDR3aa: CSALGQSEAFF; CDR3nt: TGCAGTGCCCTCGGACAGTCTGAAGCTTTCTTT; j_gene: TRBJ1-1; abundance: .; d_gene: .; v_gene: TRBV20-1
CDR3aa: CASDSDGGELFF; CDR3nt: TGTGCCAGCGACTCGGACGGCGGGGAGCTGTTTTTT; j_gene: TRBJ2-2; abundance: .; d_gene: .; v_gene: TRBV6-5
CDR3aa: CASSENSEAFF; CDR3nt: TGCGCCAGCAGCGAGAACAGTGAAGCTTTCTTT; j_gene: TRBJ1-1; abundance: .; d_gene: .; v_gene: TRBV5-1
CDR3aa: CAISESGLEAYEQYF; CDR3nt: TGTGCCATCAGTGAGTCGGGACTAGAAGCCTACGAGCAGTACTTC; j_gene: TRBJ2-7; abundance: .; d_gene: TRBD2; v_gene: TRBV10-3
CDR3aa: CALTSGIQETQYF; CDR3nt: TGTGCCTTGACTAGCGGTATCCAAGAGACCCAGTACTTC; j_gene: TRBJ2-5; abundance: .; d_gene: TRBD2; v_gene: TRBV30
CDR3aa: CASSLGTYLETQYF; CDR3nt: TGTGCCAGCAGCTTGGGGACGTACTTAGAGACGCAGTATTTT; j_gene: TRBJ2-3; abundance: .; d_gene: .; v_gene: TRBV5-4
CDR3aa: CAISESTGGADTQYF; CDR3nt: TGTGCCATCAGTGAGTCGACAGGGGGCGCAGATACGCAGTATTTT; j_gene: TRBJ2-3; abundance: .; d_gene: TRBD1; v_gene: TRBV10-3
CDR3aa: CASSVSGFSTDTQYF; CDR3nt: TGTGCCAGCAGCGTTAGCGGATTTAGCACAGATACGCAGTATTTT; j_gene: TRBJ2-3; abundance: .; d_gene: .; v_gene: TRBV9
CDR3aa: CASSYGRLYEQYF; CDR3nt: TGTGCCAGCAGTTATGGCAGGCTCTACGAGCAGTACTTC; j_gene: TRBJ2-7; abundance: .; d_gene: .; v_gene: TRBV6-5
CDR3aa: CASSLWMMGPTYEQYF; CDR3nt: TGTGCCAGCAGCTTGTGGATGATGGGACCGACATACGAGCAGTACTTC; j_gene: TRBJ2-7; abundance: .; d_gene: .; v_gene: TRBV5-4
CDR3aa: CASSYVWREGHYEQYF; CDR3nt: TGTGCCAGCAGTTACGTTTGGCGGGAGGGCCACTACGAGCAGTACTTC; j_gene: TRBJ2-7; abundance: .; d_gene: TRBD2; v_gene: TRBV6-6
CDR3aa: CASSFGGGPLTDTQYF; CDR3nt: TGTGCCAGCAGTTTTGGGGGAGGGCCGTTAACAGATACGCAGTATTTT; j_gene: TRBJ2-3; abundance: few; d_gene: TRBD2; v_gene: TRBV2
CDR3aa: CGSSRGRGSNEKLFF; CDR3nt: TGTGGCAGCAGTCGCGGAAGGGGGTCTAATGAAAAACTGTTTTTT; j_gene: TRBJ1-4; abundance: .; d_gene: .; v_gene: TRBV6-5
CDR3aa: CATSREETGDQPQHF; CDR3nt: TGTGCCACCAGCAGAGAGGAGACAGGAGATCAGCCCCAGCATTTT; j_gene: TRBJ1-5; abundance: .; d_gene: .; v_gene: TRBV15
CDR3aa: CASRSGLAGFSPPNEQFF; CDR3nt: TGTGCCAGCAGGTCGGGACTAGCGGGGTTTTCCCCCCCAAATGAGCAGTTCTTC; j_gene: TRBJ2-1; abundance: .; d_gene: TRBD2; v_gene: TRBV27
CDR3aa: CASSRPFDRGDYGYTF; CDR3nt: TGTGCCAGCAGCAGACCCTTCGACAGGGGAGACTATGGCTACACCTTC; j_gene: TRBJ1-2; abundance: .; d_gene: TRBD1; v_gene: TRBV13
CDR3aa: CASTGVGGYTF; CDR3nt: TGCGCCAGCACAGGGGTAGGCGGCTACACCTTC; j_gene: TRBJ1-2; abundance: .; d_gene: .; v_gene: TRBV5-1
CDR3aa: CASSPSTSSYNEQFF; CDR3nt: TGTGCCAGCAGCCCCAGCACCAGCTCCTACAATGAGCAGTTCTTC; j_gene: TRBJ2-1; abundance: .; d_gene: .; v_gene: TRBV14
CDR3aa: CASRWTGGTEAFF; CDR3nt: TGTGCCAGCAGATGGACAGGGGGCACTGAAGCTTTCTTT; j_gene: TRBJ1-1; abundance: .; d_gene: TRBD1; v_gene: TRBV27
CDR3aa: CASSVGSNSYEQYF; CDR3nt: TGTGCCAGCAGCGTGGGTAGCAACAGCTACGAGCAGTACTTC; j_gene: TRBJ2-7; abundance: .; d_gene: .; v_gene: TRBV9
CDR3aa: CASSMWGYNSPLHF; CDR3nt: TGTGCCAGTAGTATGTGGGGTTATAATTCACCCCTCCACTTT; j_gene: TRBJ1-6; abundance: .; d_gene: .; v_gene: TRBV19
CDR3aa: CASSPGTGPNEQFF; CDR3nt: TGCGCCAGCAGCCCCGGGACAGGGCCGAATGAGCAGTTCTTC; j_gene: TRBJ2-1; abundance: once; d_gene: TRBD1; v_gene: TRBV4-1
CDR3aa: CASSPDRDNQPQHF; CDR3nt: TGTGCCAGCAGTCCGGACAGGGACAATCAGCCCCAGCATTTT; j_gene: TRBJ1-5; abundance: .; d_gene: TRBD1; v_gene: TRBV2
CDR3aa: CASSSLVRYEQYF; CDR3nt: TGCGCCAGCAGCTCACTAGTACGCTACGAGCAGTACTTC; j_gene: TRBJ2-7; abundance: few; d_gene: .; v_gene: TRBV5-1